This T cell receptor (beta chain) was found in a study of OX40 agonist ivuxolimab in advanced cancers. Cycle 7 day 1, cycle 4 day 1, and baseline were the timepoints at which blood was sampled. This clone was observed a single time. The antigen is not known. Assay used: immunoSEQ multiplex PCR; TCRdb lists only in-frame clones, some missing. The table shows 75,000 to 100,000 clones, with under 95% occurring only once. Study-level points and caveats: Expanded clones were, on average, more numerous among CD8+ T cells than CD4+.

This CDR3 region has 13 residues. Germline assignment: CDR1 SGHNT and CDR2 YENEEA. Trimming shortened V by 0 bases and J by 5 bases, and 8 bases separated the two germline ends. The V gene is TRBV11-3, the J gene TRBJ2-7, with D possibly being TRBD2 (5 bases). The TCR sequence derives from an adult with an advanced solid tumor such as melanoma, head and neck, liver or kidney cancer. This specimen consisted of CD4+ or CD8+ T cells sorted from blood, obtained in a trial of the OX40 agonist ivuxolimab. The CDR3 sequence is CASSLDRGDEQYF. CDR3 coding DNA: TGTGCCAGCAGCTTAGATCGGGGAGACGAGCAGTACTTC.